The rows below give T cell receptor beta chains drawn from one sample of a study of cytomegalovirus exposure and HLA in healthy donors. The table came from immunoSEQ multiplex PCR; TCRdb's copy has only in-frame clones and leaves some out. The profile shows about 190,000 clones, 60% to 80% of them singletons. What was sequenced was PBMCs. Receptor source: a woman in her 30s in good health and CMV-seropositive. The CDR3 runs from the conserved cysteine through the conserved F or W. The D gene is left open where the match is weak. Size values are once, few and many counts, or a class for expanded clones, and some rows have none.

abundance	j_gene	d_gene	v_gene	CDR3nt	CDR3aa
NA	TRBJ1-6	TRBD1	TRBV2	TGTGCCAGCAGTGACGGGACAGCCTATAATTCACCCCTCCACTTT	CASSDGTAYNSPLHF
NA	TRBJ2-7	TRBD2	TRBV7-9	TGTGCCAGCAGCGTCACTAGCGGGATTCCCTACGAGCAGTACTTC	CASSVTSGIPYEQYF
NA	TRBJ1-1	NA	TRBV19	TGTGCCAGTAGTATAGACGGGATGAACACTGAAGCTTTCTTT	CASSIDGMNTEAFF
NA	TRBJ2-3	TRBD1	TRBV4-1	TGCGCCAGCAGCCTGGACAGGGGCGATACGCAGTATTTT	CASSLDRGDTQYF
NA	TRBJ1-5	TRBD1	TRBV28	TGTGCCAGCGGATCAACCGGGACAGGATCACATCAGCCCCAGCATTTT	CASGSTGTGSHQPQHF
NA	TRBJ2-3	TRBD2	TRBV28	TGTGCCAGCAGTTCCGATATCCTATCTAGCGGGAGAAGAGATACGCAGTATTTT	CASSSDILSSGRRDTQYF
NA	TRBJ1-5	TRBD1	TRBV5-8	TGTGCCAGCAGCCTGGGACAGGTTTGGGCTAGGAGCAATCAGCCCCAGCATTTT	CASSLGQVWARSNQPQHF
NA	TRBJ2-5	NA	TRBV7-6	TGTGCCAGCAGCTATTCCACTAGCTCAGGGCAAGAGACCCAGTACTTC	CASSYSTSSGQETQYF
NA	TRBJ2-3	TRBD2	TRBV6-4	TGTGCCAGCAGTGACCTAGCGGGGCACACAGATACGCAGTATTTT	CASSDLAGHTDTQYF
NA	TRBJ2-1	TRBD1	TRBV7-9	TGTGCCAGCAGCTTAACTCCCGGACAGGCTACCTACAATGAGCAGTTCTTC	CASSLTPGQATYNEQFF
NA	TRBJ2-1	NA	TRBV4-1	TGCGCCAGCAGCCAAGTTAGCTACAATGAGCAGTTCTTC	CASSQVSYNEQFF
NA	TRBJ1-3	NA	TRBV7-9	TGTGTCAGCAGCTTAAGGGGCCGGCCTCTGGGAAACACCATATATTTT	CVSSLRGRPLGNTIYF
NA	TRBJ1-5	TRBD1	TRBV4-1	TGCGCCAGCAGCCAAGATTTGCGCGCATTGGGACAGGGGGGTCAGCCCCAGCATTTT	CASSQDLRALGQGGQPQHF
NA	TRBJ2-7	NA	TRBV7-2	TGTGCCAGCAGCTTAGCGGGCGATGAGCAGTACTTC	CASSLAGDEQYF
NA	TRBJ1-2	TRBD1	TRBV5-6	TGTGCCAGCAGCTGGGGGACAGGGAGCTATGGCTACACCTTC	CASSWGTGSYGYTF
NA	TRBJ1-4	NA	TRBV7-8	TGTGCCAGCAGCTCATACCCCTCTATAGCAATTTTT	CASSSYPSIAIF
NA	TRBJ1-1	NA	TRBV19	TGTGCCAGTAGTATGCAGGGAGGGAGGACTGAAGCTTTCTTT	CASSMQGGRTEAFF
NA	TRBJ1-4	TRBD1	TRBV2	TGTGCCAGCAGTGTCCGACAGGGGCTGGAGGAAAAACTGTTTTTT	CASSVRQGLEEKLFF
once	TRBJ2-7	NA	TRBV2	TGTGCCAGCATTGCCGGGACCTACGAGCAGTACTTC	CASIAGTYEQYF
few	TRBJ1-4	TRBD1	TRBV7-6	TGTGCCAGCAGCTCCCGAGGGGACAGGCTTAATGAAAAACTGTTTTTT	CASSSRGDRLNEKLFF
NA	TRBJ1-2	TRBD1	TRBV27	TGTGCCAGCAGTTGGACAGGGGCTGGCTATGGCTACACCTTC	CASSWTGAGYGYTF
few	TRBJ1-6	NA	TRBV28	TGTGCCAGCAGAGAATTCGGTAATTCACCCCTCCACTTT	CASREFGNSPLHF
NA	TRBJ2-7	NA	TRBV2	TGTGCCAGCAGTGCTCGTCTAGCGCCCTACGAGCAGTACTTC	CASSARLAPYEQYF
NA	TRBJ1-6	NA	TRBV6-5	TGTGCCAGCAAAAGGAGCTCCTATAATTCACCCCTCCACTTT	CASKRSSYNSPLHF
NA	TRBJ2-7	TRBD2	TRBV7-2	TGTGCCAGCAGCCGACTAGCGGGGTACTACGAGCAGTACTTC	CASSRLAGYYEQYF
NA	TRBJ1-1	TRBD1	TRBV6-5	TGTGCCAGCAGATACAGGGGCGAAGGGTTCGAAGCTTTCTTT	CASRYRGEGFEAFF
NA	TRBJ1-1	NA	TRBV28	TGTGCCAGCAGCCTCAGCGGGGGGGACACTGAAGCTTTCTTT	CASSLSGGDTEAFF
few	TRBJ1-3	TRBD1	TRBV11-2	TGTGCCAGCAGCTCGACAGGGCACTCTGGAAACACCATATATTTT	CASSSTGHSGNTIYF
NA	TRBJ2-7	NA	TRBV5-1	TGCGCCAGCAGCTTGGATCTCCTAGTCAACGAGCAGTACTTC	CASSLDLLVNEQYF
NA	TRBJ2-3	TRBD2	TRBV27	TGTGCCAGCAGTTACACTAGCGGGGGGACAGATACGCAGTATTTT	CASSYTSGGTDTQYF
few	TRBJ1-4	NA	TRBV4-2	TGTGCCAGCAGCCAAGATTCAGGCGGGGTAGGGGAAAAACTGTTTTTT	CASSQDSGGVGEKLFF
few	TRBJ1-2	NA	TRBV7-8	TGTGCCAGCAGCTTAGCCACAGCAAGTATCCTCGATGGCTACACCTTC	CASSLATASILDGYTF
NA	TRBJ2-5	TRBD2	TRBV4-2	TGTGCCAGCAGCCAAGAGGGGACTAGCGGGAGGGTCCAAGAGACCCAGTACTTC	CASSQEGTSGRVQETQYF
NA	TRBJ1-2	TRBD1	TRBV7-9	TGTGCCAGCAGCTATACGACAGGGGGTGGGGATGGCTACACCTTC	CASSYTTGGGDGYTF
many	TRBJ2-1	TRBD2	TRBV6-1	TGTGCCAGCAGTGAGAGGACTAGCGGGAGTGAGAAAAAGTTCTTC	CASSERTSGSEKKFF
NA	TRBJ2-1	TRBD2	TRBV19	TGTGCCAGTAGTAGCGGGACTACCGGTGAGCAGTTCTTC	CASSSGTTGEQFF
NA	TRBJ2-7	NA	TRBV4-2	TGTGCCAGCAGCCAAGGCGCTAGCCCGCACGAGCAGTACTTC	CASSQGASPHEQYF
NA	TRBJ2-3	TRBD2	TRBV7-9	TGTGCCAGCAGCTTAGTGAGCGGGAGCGCAGATACGCAGTATTTT	CASSLVSGSADTQYF
NA	TRBJ2-3	NA	TRBV7-7	TGTGCCAGCAGCTTAGTTGGGGAGGATACGCAGTATTTT	CASSLVGEDTQYF
NA	TRBJ2-1	NA	TRBV7-9	TGTGCCAGCTCCATCGGTGCCGATGAGCAGTTCTTC	CASSIGADEQFF
once	TRBJ1-1	NA	TRBV27	TGTGCCAGCAGTCCTTTCCCTCCTACTGAAGCTTTCTTT	CASSPFPPTEAFF
NA	TRBJ2-7	TRBD1	TRBV5-5	TGTGCCAGCAGCGGCGGGACAGGGGCCGAGCAGTACTTC	CASSGGTGAEQYF
NA	TRBJ2-1	NA	TRBV1	TGCACCAGCAGCCAAGCGGCACGGACTAGCGGGAGCTATAATGAGCAGTTCTTC	CTSSQAARTSGSYNEQFF
NA	TRBJ2-1	TRBD2	TRBV5-6	TGTGCCAGCAGCCTTAGCGGGAGCGTTGATTATGAGCAGTTCTTC	CASSLSGSVDYEQFF
NA	TRBJ1-3	NA	TRBV7-9	TGTGCCAGCAGCATAAGAGGCGGATATACTGGAAACACCATATATTTT	CASSIRGGYTGNTIYF
NA	TRBJ2-7	NA	TRBV5-6	TGTGCCAGCAGCCGCTCGGTCTACGAGCAGTACTTC	CASSRSVYEQYF
NA	TRBJ2-1	NA	TRBV9	TGTGCCAGCAGCGTAACCGGTGAGCAGTTCTTC	CASSVTGEQFF
NA	TRBJ2-1	NA	TRBV21-1	TGTGCCAGCAGCAAAGAAACCCCCGGGACTAGCGGGAGCAATGAGCAGTTCTTC	CASSKETPGTSGSNEQFF
once	TRBJ2-1	NA	TRBV5-1	TGCGCCAGCAGCCAAACCCCCGCGGGACAGTCCTACAATGAGCAGTTCTTC	CASSQTPAGQSYNEQFF
NA	TRBJ1-2	NA	TRBV6-1	TGTGCCAGCAGTGCTATATTTGTTAGAGATGGCTACACCTTC	CASSAIFVRDGYTF
NA	TRBJ1-5	NA	TRBV5-6	TGTGCCAGCAGCTTGTTTACTCCTCCGGGCAATCAGCCCCAGCATTTT	CASSLFTPPGNQPQHF
NA	TRBJ1-1	NA	TRBV5-6	TGTGCCAGCAGCTTTTACCTTCGGGGAGAGGGCACTGAAGCTTTCTTT	CASSFYLRGEGTEAFF
NA	TRBJ1-5	NA	TRBV7-2	TGTGCCAGCAGCCCCCTTAGGTCCGGGGCGGAGGGGCCCCAGCATTTT	CASSPLRSGAEGPQHF
NA	TRBJ2-2	NA	TRBV7-2	TGTGCCAGCATCCCATCAGGGTGGGGCGGGGAGCTGTTTTTT	CASIPSGWGGELFF
NA	TRBJ2-7	TRBD2	TRBV19	TGTGCCAGTAGTATAGTTAGCGGGAGTTCCTACGAGCAGTACTTC	CASSIVSGSSYEQYF
NA	TRBJ2-1	TRBD2	TRBV5-6	TGTGCCAGCAGCACCGACATAGCGGGAGGGCCAAGTGAGCAGTTCTTC	CASSTDIAGGPSEQFF
NA	TRBJ1-4	NA	TRBV2	TGTGCCAGCAGCCCTGCGAGGACTAATGAAAAACTGTTTTTT	CASSPARTNEKLFF
NA	TRBJ2-2	NA	TRBV5-4	TGTGCCAGCAGCTACCCCGGGGAGCACACCGGGGAGCTGTTTTTT	CASSYPGEHTGELFF
NA	TRBJ2-1	TRBD2	TRBV7-6	TGTGCCAGCAGCCGCGGACTAGCGGGAAGGGCGGGCGAGCAGTTCTTC	CASSRGLAGRAGEQFF